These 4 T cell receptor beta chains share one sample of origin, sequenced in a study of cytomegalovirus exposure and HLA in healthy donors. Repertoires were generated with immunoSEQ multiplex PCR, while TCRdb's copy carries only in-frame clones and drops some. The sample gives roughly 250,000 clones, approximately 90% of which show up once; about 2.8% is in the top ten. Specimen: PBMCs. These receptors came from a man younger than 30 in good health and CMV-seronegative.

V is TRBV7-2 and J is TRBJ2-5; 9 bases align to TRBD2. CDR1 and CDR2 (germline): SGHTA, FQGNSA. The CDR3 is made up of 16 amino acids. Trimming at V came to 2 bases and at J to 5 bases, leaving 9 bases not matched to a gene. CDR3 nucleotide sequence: TGTGCCAGCAGCTTACAAAGCGGGGGGTTCGAGGAGACCCAGTACTTC. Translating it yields CASSLQSGGFEETQYF.

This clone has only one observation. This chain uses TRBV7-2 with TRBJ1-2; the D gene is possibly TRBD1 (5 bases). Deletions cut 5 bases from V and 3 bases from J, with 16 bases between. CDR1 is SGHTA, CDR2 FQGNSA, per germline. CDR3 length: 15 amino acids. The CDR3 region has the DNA TGTGCCAGCAGCCCTAGGGGCGGGGAGGACTATGGCTACACCTTC. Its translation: CASSPRGGEDYGYTF.

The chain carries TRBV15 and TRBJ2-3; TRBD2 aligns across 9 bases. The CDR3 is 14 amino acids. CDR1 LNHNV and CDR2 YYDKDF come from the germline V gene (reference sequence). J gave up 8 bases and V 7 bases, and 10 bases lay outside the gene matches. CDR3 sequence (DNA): TGTGCCACCAAGATTAGCGGGGGTTCTGGTACGCAGTATTTT. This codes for CATKISGGSGTQYF. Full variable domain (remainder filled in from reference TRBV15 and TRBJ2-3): DAMVIQNPRYQVTQFGKPVTLSCSQTLNHNVMYWYQQKSSQAPKLLFHYYDKDFNNEADTPDNFQSRRPNTSFCFLDIRSPGLGDTAMYLCATKISGGSGTQYFGPGTRLTVL.

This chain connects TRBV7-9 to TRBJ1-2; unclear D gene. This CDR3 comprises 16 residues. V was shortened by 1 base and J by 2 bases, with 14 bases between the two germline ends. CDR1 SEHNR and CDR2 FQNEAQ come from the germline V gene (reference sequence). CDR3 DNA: TGTGCCAGCAGCTTAGAATCATCGGGTAGGAACTATGGCTACACCTTC. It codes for CASSLESSGRNYGYTF.